The 23 T cell receptor beta chains below come from one sample, sequenced in a study of beta chain features in type 1 diabetes. Whole-study results and caveats: Type 1 diabetes patients had TCRB CDR3s that were shorter (moderately but significantly so) in all four CD4+ subsets.

The isolated RNA, all of it, was reverse transcribed, so expressed TCRB transcripts were what got sequenced. Method: immunoSEQ multiplex PCR; TCRdb's copy keeps in-frame clones and lacks some. The sample lists 160,000 or so clones; roughly 59% were seen once. What these receptors recognize is not known. The material sequenced was naive CD4+ T cells from blood. These receptors came from a man aged 25 to 40 with type 1 diabetes.

This clone has a handful of counts. The chain uses TRBV2 and TRBJ2-6; possibly TRBD2 for D (5 bases). The germline V gene encodes CDR1 SNHLY and CDR2 FYNNEI. Trimming took off 6 bases at V and 10 bases at J, with 7 bases between the two ends. The CDR3 covers 11 residues. The CDR3 nucleotides are TGTGCCAGCAGACGACTAAACGTCCTGACTTTC. The encoded protein is CASRRLNVLTF. Full variable domain (rest looked up from reference TRBV2 and TRBJ2-6): EPEVTQTPSHQVTQMGQEVILRCVPISNHLYFYWYRQILGQKVEFLVSFYNNEISEKSEIFDDQFSVERPDGSNFTLKIRSTKLEDSAMYFCASRRLNVLTFGAGSRLTVL.

The chain employs TRBV29-1 and TRBJ1-2; no reliable D call. The germline V and J ends were trimmed by 4 bases and 2 bases, with 8 bases remaining between them. The germline V gene has CDR1 SQVTM and CDR2 ANQGSEA. The CDR3 runs to 12 residues. The CDR3 here is CSVGFSNYGYTF. CDR3 bases: TGCAGCGTTGGTTTCAGCAACTATGGCTACACCTTC.

V gene TRBV29-1 combines with J gene TRBJ1-1, with 9 nucleotides matching TRBD1. V gave up 4 bases and J gave up 4 bases; unmatched junction bases: 1. The germline CDR1 and CDR2 sequences are SQVTM and ANQGSEA. The CDR3 is 12 residues long. The CDR3 DNA reads TGCAGCGTTGTGACAGGGGGCACTGAAGCTTTCTTT. This encodes CSVVTGGTEAFF.

This clone has only a few counts. The chain links TRBV23-1 to TRBJ2-7; 7 bases align to TRBD2. TRBV23-1 counts as an open reading frame of uncertain function. Germline trimming cut 3 bases from V and 2 bases from J; bases unmatched to any gene: 13. The CDR3 covers 17 residues. The CDR3 spells CASSHLKAGLPTYEQYF. The CDR3 coding sequence is TGCGCCAGCAGTCACCTTAAAGCGGGATTACCTACCTACGAGCAGTACTTC.

The chain uses TRBV2 and TRBJ1-6, with D hard to call. The V end was cut by 3 bases, the J end by 11 bases, with 14 bases between. The CDR3 consists of 14 residues. Germline CDR1 is SNHLY and CDR2 is FYNNEI. The CDR3 DNA follows: TGTGCCAGCAGTGATGGCCAGGCCCCAACACCCCTCCACTTT. Translated, it gives CASSDGQAPTPLHF.

The chain has TRBV29-1 and TRBJ2-1, with 7 positions matching TRBD1. Losses at the gene ends were 4 bases for V and 4 bases for J; bases not matched to a gene: 4. The CDR3 totals 13 residues. Germline assignment: CDR1 SQVTM and CDR2 ANQGSEA. For the CDR3, the DNA is TGCAGCGTTGTTGGGGGACAGTACAATGAGCAGTTCTTC. It specifies CSVVGGQYNEQFF.

This chain connects TRBV5-1 to TRBJ1-4; tentative D call: TRBD1 (5 bases). Germline CDR1 SGHRS, CDR2 YFSETQ. Trimming pared 4 bases from V and 8 bases from J, leaving 12 bases between. CDR3 size: 13 residues. CDR3 amino acids: CASSLDTQEKLFF. The CDR3 region has the DNA TGCGCCAGCAGCCTGGACACGCAGGAAAAACTGTTTTTT.

The chain links TRBV29-1 to TRBJ1-2, with a weak D call TRBD1 (6 bases). The CDR3 has 12 residues. V was shortened by 8 bases and J by 6 bases, with 16 bases between the two germline ends. Germline CDR1 and CDR2: SQVTM and ANQGSEA. The CDR3 here is CSIRGAQHGYTF. The DNA for the CDR3 is TGCAGCATCCGGGGGGCGCAGCATGGCTACACCTTC. The whole variable domain, filled in from reference TRBV29-1 and TRBJ1-2, reads SAVISQKPSRDICQRGTSLTIQCQVDSQVTMMFWYRQQPGQSLTLIATANQGSEATYESGFVIDKFPISRPNLTFSTLTVSNMSPEDSSIYLCSIRGAQHGYTFGSGTRLTVV.

The V gene is TRBV27, the J gene TRBJ2-7, with D perhaps matching TRBD1 (6 bases). Germline V gene sequence: CDR1 MNHEY, CDR2 SMNVEV (reference sequence). V shed 5 bases and J shed 4 bases, with 12 bases lying between them. The CDR3 length is 13 residues. The CDR3 sequence: CASSVQGEYEQYF. CDR3 coding DNA: TGTGCCAGCAGTGTACAGGGCGAATACGAGCAGTACTTC.

The chain uses TRBV7-2 and TRBJ1-5; no reliable D call. CDR3 length: 13 residues. Trimming cost V 1 base and J 6 bases, with 7 bases left between them. Germline CDR1 is SGHTA and CDR2 is FQGNSA. CDR3 sequence (DNA): TGTGCCAGCAGCTTAGAGGGTTTTCAGCCCCAGCATTTT. Amino acid sequence: CASSLEGFQPQHF.

This chain links TRBV5-1 with TRBJ2-3; 8 bases match TRBD1. The V gene's germline CDR1 is SGHRS and CDR2 YFSETQ. Trimming took 4 bases from V and 1 from J; bases not matched to a gene: 5. CDR3 size: 15 residues. The CDR3 loop is CASSGQGSGTDTQYF. The DNA for the CDR3 is TGCGCCAGCAGCGGACAGGGTTCGGGCACAGATACGCAGTATTTT.

This clone appeared a single time. The V and J genes are TRBV30 and TRBJ1-6; D is unclear. Trimming stripped 5 bases from V and 14 bases from J, with 16 bases between. Germline CDR1 reads GTSNPN; CDR2 reads SVGIG (reference sequence). There are 12 residues in the CDR3. The CDR3 sequence is CAWSKGPYTLHF. As DNA, the CDR3 is TGTGCCTGGTCCAAAGGGCCCTACACCCTCCACTTT.

The V and J genes are TRBV5-4 and TRBJ1-2, with a tentative D call TRBD1 (5 bases). This CDR3 is 13 amino acids long. V lost 0 bases and J lost 5, with 8 bases in between. Germline loops: CDR1 SGHNT, CDR2 YYREEE (reference sequence). The CDR3 sequence: CASSLEDSYGYTF. The DNA of the CDR3 is TGTGCCAGCAGCTTGGAAGACAGTTATGGCTACACCTTC.

This clone has just a few counts. The chain combines TRBV4-3 with TRBJ1-1; a possible D gene is TRBD1 (6 bases). The CDR3 totals 17 residues. Trimming took 2 bases from V and 0 from J, leaving 16 bases between them. From germline, CDR1 is LGHNA and CDR2 YSLEER. The CDR3 region is CASSQHTGLPMNTEAFF. Written as DNA, the CDR3 is TGCGCCAGCAGCCAACATACAGGGTTACCGATGAACACTGAAGCTTTCTTT.

This sequence joins TRBV20-1 and TRBJ1-1; D unclear. CDR3 length: 10 amino acids. CDR1 and CDR2 from the germline V gene are DFQATT and SNEGSKA (reference sequence). V was pared by 5 bases and J by 4 bases, with 5 bases between. The CDR3 DNA reads as TGCAGTGCTGGAACCACTGAAGCTTTCTTT. Its translation: CSAGTTEAFF.

The gene calls are TRBV4-3 and TRBJ2-7; D possibly corresponds to TRBD2 (6 bases). The end of the DNA fits TRBJ2-5 better, so the J call may be wrong. The CDR3 covers 14 residues. Germline V lookup: CDR1 LGHNA, CDR2 YSLEER. DNA for the CDR3: TGCGCCAGCAGCCAAACCGGAGGGGACGCGACCCAGTACTTC. Translation: CASSQTGGDATQYF.

This rearrangement joins TRBV2 to TRBJ2-1; weak D call: TRBD2 (5 bases). The ends were cut back, 6 bases at V and 7 bases at J, with 13 bases in the middle. From germline, CDR1 is SNHLY and CDR2 FYNNEI. This CDR3 is built from 13 residues. CDR3: CASRQEVSNEQFF. In DNA form, the CDR3 reads TGTGCCAGCAGGCAGGAGGTTTCGAATGAGCAGTTCTTC.

This clone was counted only a few times. The chain has TRBV9 and TRBJ2-1; 9 bases line up with TRBD1. The length of the CDR3 is 15 residues. Germline values: CDR1 SGDLS, CDR2 YYNGEE. Losses at the gene ends were 4 bases for V and 6 bases for J; bases not matched to a gene: 8. CDR3 DNA sequence: TGTGCCAGCAGCACCAGAGGGGACAGGGTCAATGAGCAGTTCTTC. Translation gives CASSTRGDRVNEQFF. The variable domain in full, completed from reference TRBV9 and TRBJ2-1, reads DSGVTQTPKHLITATGQRVTLRCSPRSGDLSVYWYQQSLDQGLQFLIQYYNGEERAKGNILERFSAQQFPDLHSELNLSSLELGDSALYFCASSTRGDRVNEQFFGPGTRLTVL.

The V call is TRBV11-2, the J call TRBJ2-5; possibly TRBD1 or TRBD2 for D (6 bases each). Germline V gene sequence: CDR1 SGHAT, CDR2 FQNNGV. V lost 8 bases and J 2 bases, leaving 18 bases between the germline ends. The CDR3 spans 15 residues. For the CDR3, the DNA is TGTGCCAGCGGTCCGGAGGGGGGTCGGCAAGAGACCCAGTACTTC. Amino acid sequence: CASGPEGGRQETQYF.

This clone has only a few counts. V gene TRBV4-3 combines with J gene TRBJ2-3; D call uncertain. CDR1 is LGHNA and CDR2 is YSLEER in the germline V gene. The CDR3 has 11 residues. The germline V and J ends were trimmed by 8 bases and 5 bases, with 8 bases remaining between them. The CDR3 protein is CASALLDTQYF. The CDR3 bases are TGCGCCAGCGCGTTGTTAGATACGCAGTATTTT.

The chain links TRBV5-1 to TRBJ2-3, with TRBD2 identical over 8 bases. The V segment lost 1 base and the J segment 2 bases; nucleotides outside the gene matches: 9. The CDR3 covers 17 residues. The germline gives CDR1 SGHRS, CDR2 YFSETQ. The DNA of the CDR3 is TGCGCCAGCAGCTTGCAGTCCGGCGGGGGGCTCACAGATACGCAGTATTTT. It encodes CASSLQSGGGLTDTQYF.

This clone has more than one count but fewer than ten. The rearrangement joins TRBV29-1 to TRBJ1-1; D is perhaps TRBD1 (6 bases). The V gene lost 4 bases and the J gene lost 11 bases, with 17 bases spanning the gap. In germline, CDR1 is SQVTM, CDR2 ANQGSEA. CDR3 length: 12 amino acids. CDR3 DNA sequence: TGCAGCGTTGGGGCAGGGGACGCCGCGGCTTTCTTT. It is translated as CSVGAGDAAAFF. The full variable domain, in which reference TRBV29-1 and TRBJ1-1 provide the parts outside the CDR3, is SAVISQKPSRDICQRGTSLTIQCQVDSQVTMMFWYRQQPGQSLTLIATANQGSEATYESGFVIDKFPISRPNLTFSTLTVSNMSPEDSSIYLCSVGAGDAAAFFGQGTRLTVV.

This CDR3 reads CAWSVYDTQYF. The CDR3, as DNA: TGTGCCTGGAGTGTTTACGATACGCAGTATTTT. The chain carries TRBV30 and TRBJ2-3; D unresolved. Germline CDR1 reads GTSNPN; CDR2 reads SVGIG (reference sequence). This CDR3 region has 11 residues. Trimming took off 0 bases at V and 6 bases at J, with 4 bases between the two ends.